These 25 T cell receptor beta chains were all obtained from the same sample, sequenced in a study of blood T cell repertoires in COVID-19. Assay: immunoSEQ multiplex PCR; the TCRdb copy retains only in-frame clones and omits some. The sample carries about 340,000 clones, 86% recorded once. Sequenced input: PBMCs or T cells enriched from blood (not recorded which). The receptors were sampled from a woman aged 40 to 50 with acute COVID-19.

This clone appeared once. The chain recombines TRBV5-6 with TRBJ2-3; D perhaps matches TRBD1 (5 bases). Germline values: CDR1 SGHDT, CDR2 YYEEEE. The CDR3 is made up of 16 amino acids. Trimming pared 1 base from V and 7 bases from J, leaving 19 bases between. CDR3 protein: CASSLTGVVASNTQYF. CDR3 DNA: TGTGCCAGCAGCTTGACAGGAGTAGTTGCCTCGAATACGCAGTATTTT. The variable domain in full, completed from reference TRBV5-6 and TRBJ2-3, reads DAGVTQSPTHLIKTRGQQVTLRCSPKSGHDTVSWYQQALGQGPQFIFQYYEEEERQRGNFPDRFSGHQFPNYSSELNVNALLLGDSALYLCASSLTGVVASNTQYFGPGTRLTVL.

V usage is TRBV29-1 and J usage is TRBJ1-4; D gene unclear. The CDR3 length is 12 residues. Germline V gives CDR1 SQVTM, CDR2 ANQGSEA. The germline V and J ends were trimmed by 4 bases and 4 bases, with 7 bases remaining between them. For the CDR3, the DNA is TGCAGCGTTGCACTGCTTAATGAAAAACTGTTTTTT. Its protein product is CSVALLNEKLFF.

The rearrangement uses TRBV7-2 and TRBJ2-7, with 7 bases aligning to TRBD1. Unmatched junction bases numbered 2, after V lost 0 bases and J lost 0 bases. The CDR3 contains 15 residues. Germline V gene data show CDR1 as SGHTA and CDR2 as FQGNSA. The CDR3 nucleotides read TGTGCCAGCAGCTTAGCGGGACAGTACTCCTACGAGCAGTACTTC. This encodes CASSLAGQYSYEQYF.

Worth noting for this clone: Compared with germline, one end of the junction differs, possibly owing to a read error. The rearrangement links TRBV7-8 to TRBJ2-1; 7 nucleotides match TRBD2. The CDR3 runs 15 residues. Germline-derived CDR1 and CDR2 are SGHVS and FQNEAQ. The CDR3 nucleotides read TGTGCCAGCAGGTTAGCTCCGGGAGCGGGGAATGAGCAGTTCTTC. Translated, it gives CASRLAPGAGNEQFF.

This rearrangement joins TRBV11-2 to TRBJ1-6; a weak D match, TRBD1 (6 bases). CDR3 length: 16 residues. Germline loops: CDR1 SGHAT, CDR2 FQNNGV. V dropped 0 bases and J dropped 7 bases, with 13 bases sitting between them. The chain's CDR3 is CASSLEAGGPNSPLHF. The CDR3 region has the DNA TGTGCCAGCAGCTTAGAGGCGGGGGGCCCCAATTCACCCCTCCACTTT.

The chain joins TRBV10-3 to TRBJ2-1; the D gene is possibly TRBD1 (7 bases). Per the germline V gene, CDR1 is ENHRY and CDR2 is SYGVKD. This CDR3 region has 15 residues. The ends were cut back, 0 bases at V and 7 bases at J, with 13 bases in the middle. The CDR3 nucleotides are TGTGCCATCAGTGAGTCGGGGGGACAGAAAAATGAGCAGTTCTTC. It yields the protein CAISESGGQKNEQFF.

V is TRBV4-3 and J is TRBJ1-4; weak D call: TRBD1 (6 bases). The CDR3 extends over 16 amino acids. The germline CDR1 and CDR2 sequences are LGHNA and YSLEER. V was pared by 0 bases and J by 7 bases, with 15 bases between. The CDR3 region has the DNA TGCGCCAGCAGCCAAGACAGGGGTAATGTTGTTGAAAAACTGTTTTTT. It yields the protein CASSQDRGNVVEKLFF.

The genes are TRBV18 and TRBJ1-1; D possibly corresponds to TRBD1 (6 bases). The germline V and J ends were trimmed by 4 bases and 0 bases, with 18 bases remaining between them. In germline, CDR1 is KGHSH, CDR2 LQKENI. This CDR3 contains 17 residues. The CDR3 region is CASSRAGTRDVNTEAFF. CDR3 sequence (DNA): TGTGCCAGCTCACGAGCCGGGACAAGGGACGTGAACACTGAAGCTTTCTTT.

The gene calls are TRBV27 and TRBJ2-3; TRBD2 matches 8 bases. The CDR3 has 14 amino acids. Germline CDR1 reads MNHEY; CDR2 reads SMNVEV (reference sequence). The ends lost 2 bases at V and 4 bases at J; junction bases unmatched: 2. The CDR3 DNA sequence: TGTGCCAGCAGTTTAGAACTAGCGGCAGATACGCAGTATTTT. Translated: CASSLELAADTQYF.

This chain joins TRBV10-3 and TRBJ2-1; 9 bases agree with TRBD2. Looked up from germline, CDR1 is ENHRY and CDR2 is SYGVKD. V was clipped by 8 bases and J by 6 bases; unmatched bases: 17. CDR3 size: 17 residues. The CDR3 region is CAIARVSSGSGANEQFF. The CDR3 nucleotides read TGTGCCATCGCCCGGGTCAGTAGCGGGAGCGGGGCCAATGAGCAGTTCTTC.

The chain has TRBV5-6 and TRBJ2-4; 9 bases match TRBD1. CDR3 length: 14 amino acids. Germline-derived CDR1 and CDR2 are SGHDT and YYEEEE. V lost 4 bases and J lost 9; bases outside the gene matches: 8. The CDR3 region is CASSVGTGISIQYF. In DNA, the CDR3 is TGTGCCAGCAGCGTTGGGACAGGGATATCCATTCAGTACTTC.

The V call is TRBV12-5, the J call TRBJ1-2, with D possibly being TRBD1 (5 bases). With 1 base removed from V and 4 bases from J, the gap between germline ends came to 7 bases. This CDR3 comprises 13 residues. The germline V gene has CDR1 LGHNT and CDR2 FRNRAP. The CDR3 nucleotides read TGTGCTAGTGGTTTGGCACAGGTCTATGGCTACACCTTC. It translates to CASGLAQVYGYTF.

This chain joins TRBV11-2 and TRBJ2-2; 10 bases match TRBD1. J gave up 5 bases and V 3 bases, and 3 bases lay outside the gene matches. This CDR3 is 15 amino acids long. Germline V lookup: CDR1 SGHAT, CDR2 FQNNGV. DNA for the CDR3: TGTGCCAGCAGCTTGGGACAGGGGAAAACCGGGGAGCTGTTTTTT. Amino acids: CASSLGQGKTGELFF. The variable domain in full, with the rest retrieved from reference TRBV11-2 and TRBJ2-2, is EAGVAQSPRYKIIEKRQSVAFWCNPISGHATLYWYQQILGQGPKLLIQFQNNGVVDDSQLPKDRFSAERLKGVDSTLKIQPAKLEDSAVYLCASSLGQGKTGELFFGEGSRLTVL.

This clone was counted a few times. The rearrangement uses TRBV2 and TRBJ1-1; D is undetermined. V lost 2 bases and J lost 1, with 11 bases in between. The CDR3 sequence is 15 residues long. The germline CDR1 and CDR2 sequences are SNHLY and FYNNEI. CDR3 DNA sequence: TGTGCCAGCAGTGAACATCCGGAGGGGAACACTGAAGCTTTCTTT. Residues: CASSEHPEGNTEAFF.

The table lists this clone with a few counts. This chain connects TRBV6-5 to TRBJ2-3, with a possible D match to TRBD2 (5 bases). Germline CDR1 reads MNHEY; CDR2 reads SVGAGI. The CDR3 is 12 amino acids. Trimming removed 6 bases at V and 3 bases at J, with 7 bases between. The CDR3 DNA reads TGTGCCAGCAGAGGGAGTACAGATACGCAGTATTTT. This gives the protein CASRGSTDTQYF.

The chain joins TRBV4-3 to TRBJ1-1; D might be TRBD1 (6 bases). Trimming took 4 bases from V and 0 from J, leaving 12 bases between them. CDR1 and CDR2 from the germline V gene are LGHNA and YSLEER. The CDR3 totals 15 residues. The CDR3 reads CASSPQQGMNTEAFF. The CDR3 nucleotides are TGCGCCAGCAGCCCCCAACAGGGAATGAACACTGAAGCTTTCTTT.

This clone was seen only once. The J gene is TRBJ2-7, the V gene TRBV10-3; D may be TRBD2 (5 bases). The CDR3 contains 14 residues. V lost 6 bases and J lost 1, with 13 bases in between. Germline lookup yields CDR1 ENHRY and CDR2 SYGVKD. This CDR3 reads CAISYGLASYEQYF. The CDR3 DNA follows: TGTGCCATCAGCTACGGACTTGCGTCCTACGAGCAGTACTTC.

The chain uses TRBV27 and TRBJ1-1; a possible D gene is TRBD1 (6 bases). Trimming stripped 2 bases from V and 7 bases from J, with 8 bases between. The CDR3 spans 12 residues. The germline CDR1 and CDR2 sequences are MNHEY and SMNVEV (reference sequence). This CDR3 is CASSLIRGEAFF. CDR3 coding DNA: TGTGCCAGCAGTTTAATCAGGGGTGAAGCTTTCTTT.

The chain is built from TRBV19 and TRBJ1-1; D unresolved. Trimming left V 6 bases short and J 2 bases short, with 16 bases between. This CDR3 region has 15 residues. Germline assignment: CDR1 LNHDA and CDR2 SQIVND (reference sequence). The CDR3 DNA reads TGTGCCAGTAGGCGCCAACAGATTTCCAACACTGAAGCTTTCTTT. Translated: CASRRQQISNTEAFF.

The chain is built from TRBV4-2 and TRBJ2-1; 11 bases agree with TRBD2. CDR1 and CDR2 from the germline V gene are LGHNA and YNFKEQ. With 1 base clipped from V and 2 bases from J, the junction kept 7 bases outside the gene matches. This CDR3 comprises 18 residues. The CDR3 nucleotides read TGTGCCAGCAGCCAAGCACCACTAGCGGGGGCCGCCTACAATGAGCAGTTCTTC. Translated, it gives CASSQAPLAGAAYNEQFF.

The chain carries TRBV28 and TRBJ1-1, with 9 bases that match TRBD1. Trimming at V came to 6 bases and at J to 4 bases, leaving 3 bases not matched to a gene. CDR3 length equals 13 residues. Germline lookup yields CDR1 MDHEN and CDR2 SYDVKM. The CDR3 loop reads CASRQTGGTEAFF. CDR3 DNA sequence: TGTGCCAGCAGGCAGACAGGGGGCACTGAAGCTTTCTTT.

This chain links TRBV19 with TRBJ2-3, with 9 bases matching TRBD1. With 5 bases clipped from V and 4 bases from J, the junction kept 7 bases outside the gene matches. Germline values: CDR1 LNHDA, CDR2 SQIVND (reference sequence). The CDR3 is 15 residues long. In nucleotides, the CDR3 is TGTGCCAGTAGTTTCCAGGGACAGGGCCCAGATACGCAGTATTTT. Translated: CASSFQGQGPDTQYF.

The rearrangement uses TRBV5-6 and TRBJ1-6, with 10 bases lining up with TRBD1. Germline lookup yields CDR1 SGHDT and CDR2 YYEEEE. This CDR3 is built from 15 residues. The J segment lost 9 bases and the V segment lost 4 bases, leaving 7 bases of the junction unmatched. For the CDR3, the DNA is TGTGCCAGCAGCCCTAGGACAGGGGGTAGTTCACCCCTCCACTTT. Its protein product is CASSPRTGGSSPLHF.

The V and J genes are TRBV2 and TRBJ2-7; 8 positions match TRBD1. CDR3 length: 14 amino acids. Unmatched junction bases numbered 9, after V lost 6 bases and J lost 5 bases. In germline, CDR1 is SNHLY, CDR2 FYNNEI. CDR3 DNA sequence: TGTGCCAGCAGGAAGGGGACAGGAACCCACGAGCAGTACTTC. Its protein is CASRKGTGTHEQYF.

J is TRBJ1-3 and V is TRBV7-2; possibly TRBD1 for D (6 bases). V lost 5 bases to trimming and J lost 7 bases, with 18 bases between them. Germline V CDR1 and CDR2: SGHTA, FQGNSA. The CDR3 totals 15 residues. This chain's CDR3 is CASSLRVSGANTIYF. CDR3 bases: TGTGCCAGCAGCCTAAGGGTGTCAGGGGCCAACACCATATATTTT. Using reference TRBV7-2 and TRBJ1-3 for the parts outside the CDR3, the full variable domain is GAGVSQSPSNKVTEKGKDVELRCDPISGHTALYWYRQSLGQGLEFLIYFQGNSAPDKSGLPSDRFSAERTGGSVSTLTIQRTQQEDSAVYLCASSLRVSGANTIYFGEGSWLTVV.